A single sample gave rise to the 32 T cell receptor beta chains below, sequenced in a study of CD8+ T cells in alopecia areata. The treatment here: oral pan-JAK inhibitor, 5-10 mg twice daily. Once RNA had been extracted, it was reverse transcribed into cDNA to act as the sequencing template. Assay used: immunoSEQ multiplex PCR; TCRdb lists only in-frame clones, some missing. The repertoire holds approximately 280,000 clones, with 58% as singletons. The specimen was CD4+ T cells sorted from blood, collected at week 24, from a patient treated with tofacitinib. The receptors here all came from a human donor with alopecia areata.

The chain uses TRBV12-5 and TRBJ2-5, with a possible D match to TRBD1 (5 bases). CDR1 is LGHNT and CDR2 is FRNRAP in the germline V gene. The CDR3 has 13 amino acids. V lost 7 bases and J 6 bases, leaving 15 bases between the germline ends. CDR3 nucleotides: TGTGCTAGTGCCGATCAAGGGGCACAGACCCAGTACTTC. Its translation: CASADQGAQTQYF.

The table lists this clone with a few counts. The rearrangement links TRBV29-1 to TRBJ1-2; TRBD1 agrees at 7 bases. Germline V gene lookup returns CDR1 SQVTM and CDR2 ANQGSEA. The length of the CDR3 is 18 residues. The trim removed 7 bases at V and 0 bases at J, leaving 20 bases unmatched. CDR3 in amino acids: CSARAPAGGAKTNYGYTF. The CDR3 bases are TGCAGCGCCAGGGCCCCGGCAGGGGGTGCCAAAACTAACTATGGCTACACCTTC. Full variable domain (rest looked up from reference TRBV29-1 and TRBJ1-2): SAVISQKPSRDICQRGTSLTIQCQVDSQVTMMFWYRQQPGQSLTLIATANQGSEATYESGFVIDKFPISRPNLTFSTLTVSNMSPEDSSIYLCSARAPAGGAKTNYGYTFGSGTRLTVV.

The chain is built from TRBV4-2 and TRBJ2-4; 9 bases align to TRBD2. This CDR3 has 17 amino acids. CDR1 and CDR2 from the germline V gene are LGHNA and YNFKEQ. The trim removed 0 bases at V and 3 bases at J, leaving 6 bases unmatched. CDR3 sequence: CASSQEGSGGHKNIQYF. CDR3 DNA: TGTGCCAGCAGCCAAGAGGGTAGCGGGGGCCACAAAAACATTCAGTACTTC.

The V and J genes are TRBV29-1 and TRBJ2-3; 9 positions match TRBD2. V gave up 2 bases and J gave up 2 bases; unmatched junction bases: 8. This CDR3 comprises 16 residues. Germline V gene lookup returns CDR1 SQVTM and CDR2 ANQGSEA. CDR3 nucleotide sequence: TGCAGCGTTGAACCGGGAAGCGGGGGGACCACAGATACGCAGTATTTT. Its translation: CSVEPGSGGTTDTQYF.

The chain couples TRBV5-4 to TRBJ2-7; 7 positions match TRBD1. This CDR3 is built from 16 residues. Looked up from germline, CDR1 is SGHNT and CDR2 is YYREEE (reference sequence). Trimming at V came to 2 bases and at J to 2 bases, leaving 10 bases not matched to a gene. The CDR3 bases are TGTGCCAGCAGCTTCTACAGGGGTCGTGGGACCTACGAGCAGTACTTC. Translation gives CASSFYRGRGTYEQYF.

The V gene is TRBV30, the J gene TRBJ2-2, with 8 bases fitting TRBD1. The trim removed 2 bases at V and 5 bases at J, leaving 7 bases unmatched. CDR3 length equals 15 residues. The V gene's germline CDR1 is GTSNPN and CDR2 SVGIG (reference sequence). CDR3 residues: CAWSPWTGYTGELFF. The CDR3 DNA follows: TGTGCCTGGAGTCCTTGGACAGGGTATACCGGGGAGCTGTTTTTT.

This clone was seen only a few times. V usage is TRBV14 and J usage is TRBJ2-3; D not certain. V lost 4 bases to trimming and J lost 5 bases, with 19 bases between them. The length of the CDR3 is 16 residues. Germline CDR1 is SGHDN and CDR2 is FVKESK. The CDR3 loop is CASSRLMVPSGDTQYF. The DNA of the CDR3 is TGTGCCAGCAGCCGCCTGATGGTTCCGTCTGGAGATACGCAGTATTTT. The variable domain in full, completed from reference TRBV14 and TRBJ2-3, reads EAGVTQFPSHSVIEKGQTVTLRCDPISGHDNLYWYRRVMGKEIKFLLHFVKESKQDESGMPNNRFLAERTGGTYSTLKVQPAELEDSGVYFCASSRLMVPSGDTQYFGPGTRLTVL.

This clone was recorded once. DNA for the CDR3: TGTGCCTGGAGACGAGACCAGAATTCACCCCTCCACTTT. Protein: CAWRRDQNSPLHF. J is TRBJ1-6 and V is TRBV30, with D unclear. CDR1 GTSNPN and CDR2 SVGIG come from the germline V gene (reference sequence). V was shortened by 3 bases and J by 7 bases, with 10 bases between the two germline ends. This CDR3 is built from 13 residues.

The V call is TRBV6-5, the J call TRBJ1-5, with TRBD1 as a possible D gene (5 bases). The V end lost 8 bases, the J end lost 0 bases, and 14 bases lay between the germline ends. This CDR3 has 15 amino acids. Germline CDR1 and CDR2: MNHEY and SVGAGI. CDR3 coding DNA: TGTGCCAGCGGCCCGACAGTCAATAGCAATCAGCCCCAGCATTTT. It specifies CASGPTVNSNQPQHF.

This clone turned up a few times. This chain uses TRBV4-3 with TRBJ2-3; D call uncertain. The germline gives CDR1 LGHNA, CDR2 YSLEER. Between the trimmed V and J ends, which lost 1 base and 2 bases, there was a span of 10 bases. The CDR3 consists of 15 residues. The CDR3 sequence: CASSQGVGITDTQYF. In nucleotides, the CDR3 is TGCGCCAGCAGCCAAGGAGTAGGGATCACAGATACGCAGTATTTT.

A few counts support this clone. The chain links TRBV6-5 to TRBJ2-7; 7 positions match TRBD1. This CDR3 contains 12 residues. V was clipped by 5 bases and J by 6 bases; unmatched bases: 4. Germline V gene data show CDR1 as MNHEY and CDR2 as SVGAGI. The CDR3 DNA sequence: TGTGCCAGCAGTAGACAGGGTCTCGAGCAGTACTTC. Its protein is CASSRQGLEQYF.

In DNA form, the CDR3 reads TGTGCCAGCATGAGACAGGGATTGGGGACTGAAGCTTTCTTT. This codes for CASMRQGLGTEAFF. The chain employs TRBV2 and TRBJ1-1; 7 bases are shared with TRBD1. The ends lost 7 bases at V and 5 bases at J; junction bases unmatched: 10. The germline V gene encodes CDR1 SNHLY and CDR2 FYNNEI. CDR3 length: 14 residues.

This clone was detected only once. The chain employs TRBV18 and TRBJ2-7, with D perhaps being TRBD1 or TRBD2 (7 bases each). V was shortened by 5 bases and J by 2 bases, with 13 bases between the two germline ends. This CDR3 contains 14 residues. The V gene's germline CDR1 is KGHSH and CDR2 LQKENI. The CDR3, as DNA: TGTGCCAGCTCATTACAGGGGAGGGCCTACGAGCAGTACTTC. Protein sequence: CASSLQGRAYEQYF.

The chain combines TRBV20-1 with TRBJ2-5; D is unresolved. This CDR3 is built from 11 residues. V shed 7 bases and J shed 1 base, with 7 bases lying between them. Germline V gene lookup returns CDR1 DFQATT and CDR2 SNEGSKA (reference sequence). The CDR3 coding sequence is TGCAGTGTTGGGATCCAAGAGACCCAGTACTTC. As protein: CSVGIQETQYF.

This clone was observed a handful of times. The CDR3 nucleotides read TGTGCCAGCAGCCCAAGCGGGGGGCTTTCAGATACGCAGTATTTT. It yields the protein CASSPSGGLSDTQYF. This chain uses TRBV9 with TRBJ2-3, with 9 bases that match TRBD2. This CDR3 is built from 15 residues. The germline CDR1 and CDR2 sequences are SGDLS and YYNGEE. Trimming cost V 4 bases and J 4 bases; bases outside gene matches: 7.

The V call is TRBV2, the J call TRBJ2-5; tentatively, D is TRBD1 (6 bases). Germline lookup yields CDR1 SNHLY and CDR2 FYNNEI. Trimming shortened V by 6 bases and J by 1 base, and 12 bases separated the two germline ends. This CDR3 has 14 amino acids. The CDR3 protein is CASRRQDLQETQYF. The CDR3 DNA sequence: TGTGCCAGCAGGCGACAGGACCTCCAAGAGACCCAGTACTTC.

The chain recombines TRBV6-1 with TRBJ1-1; 9 positions match TRBD1. The CDR3 has 14 amino acids. V trimming: 7 bases; J trimming: 1 base; junction bases outside the gene matches: 4. From germline, CDR1 is MNHNS and CDR2 SASEGT. The chain's CDR3 is CASIWDRANTEAFF. CDR3 coding DNA: TGTGCCAGCATTTGGGACAGGGCGAACACTGAAGCTTTCTTT.

This chain joins TRBV5-1 and TRBJ2-3, with unresolved D. Germline V gives CDR1 SGHRS, CDR2 YFSETQ. V shed 0 bases and J shed 1 base, with 9 bases lying between them. This CDR3 is built from 15 residues. This CDR3 is CASSLEDPRTDTQYF. The CDR3 nucleotides read TGCGCCAGCAGCTTGGAGGACCCACGCACAGATACGCAGTATTTT.

The V and J genes are TRBV29-1 and TRBJ2-7; no clear D. The V end was cut by 4 bases, the J end by 4 bases, with 5 bases between. Germline assignment: CDR1 SQVTM and CDR2 ANQGSEA. The CDR3 consists of 10 residues. The CDR3 region is CSVGQYEQYF. In DNA form, the CDR3 reads TGCAGCGTTGGGCAATACGAGCAGTACTTC.

This chain links TRBV11-2 with TRBJ2-1; D gene unclear. The CDR3 spans 16 residues. The germline CDR1 and CDR2 sequences are SGHAT and FQNNGV. V lost 2 bases and J lost 4, with 15 bases in between. CDR3 sequence: CASSLLSGREYNEQFF. CDR3 nucleotide sequence: TGTGCCAGCAGCTTACTTTCAGGAAGGGAATACAATGAGCAGTTCTTC. Using reference TRBV11-2 and TRBJ2-1 for the parts outside the CDR3, the full variable domain is EAGVAQSPRYKIIEKRQSVAFWCNPISGHATLYWYQQILGQGPKLLIQFQNNGVVDDSQLPKDRFSAERLKGVDSTLKIQPAKLEDSAVYLCASSLLSGREYNEQFFGPGTRLTVL.

The chain employs TRBV4-2 and TRBJ2-3, with 7 bases identical to TRBD1. Germline lookup yields CDR1 LGHNA and CDR2 YNFKEQ. V was pared by 4 bases and J by 2 bases, with 12 bases of the junction left unmatched. The CDR3 is 17 amino acids. For the CDR3, the DNA is TGTGCCAGCAGCCTTAAATCCGGGACAGCACACACAGATACGCAGTATTTT. Protein sequence: CASSLKSGTAHTDTQYF.

This sequence joins TRBV30 and TRBJ1-2; no clear D gene. Deletions cut 0 bases from V and 0 bases from J, with 8 bases between. CDR3 length: 14 residues. Looked up from germline, CDR1 is GTSNPN and CDR2 is SVGIG (reference sequence). Here the CDR3 reads CAWSVLNTNYGYTF. In nucleotides, the CDR3 is TGTGCCTGGAGTGTACTCAATACTAACTATGGCTACACCTTC.

This clone was detected a few times. The V call is TRBV5-6, the J call TRBJ2-3, with D perhaps TRBD1 or TRBD2 (5 bases each). V was trimmed by 4 bases and J by 6 bases, leaving 18 bases between them. The germline V gene has CDR1 SGHDT and CDR2 YYEEEE. The CDR3 totals 15 residues. In DNA form, the CDR3 reads TGTGCCAGCAGCCTTGGGGGAACGAATCGGGATACGCAGTATTTT. It codes for CASSLGGTNRDTQYF.

The chain carries TRBV4-1 and TRBJ2-2; 9 bases align to TRBD2. CDR1 is MGHRA and CDR2 is YSYEKL in the germline V gene. This CDR3 contains 17 residues. The junction had 4 bases not matched to a gene; V was cut back by 1 base and J by 1 base. This chain's CDR3 is CASSQGSGGLNTGELFF. CDR3 coding DNA: TGCGCCAGCAGCCAAGGTAGCGGGGGCCTGAACACCGGGGAGCTGTTTTTT.

The J gene is TRBJ2-7, the V gene TRBV5-1, with 9 bases lining up with TRBD1. The CDR3 extends over 16 amino acids. Losses at the gene ends were 0 bases for V and 3 bases for J; bases not matched to a gene: 7. Germline lookup yields CDR1 SGHRS and CDR2 YFSETQ. The CDR3 reads CASSLDLGQGGYEQYF. CDR3 nucleotides: TGCGCCAGCAGCTTGGATCTGGGACAGGGAGGCTACGAGCAGTACTTC.

In this sample, this clone turned up once. This rearrangement joins TRBV25-1 to TRBJ2-3, with TRBD1 identical over 8 bases. The CDR3 loop spans 15 amino acids. J was trimmed by 5 bases and V by 3 bases; bases with no gene match: 7. Germline CDR1 MGHDK, CDR2 SYGVNS. CDR3 bases: TGTGCCAGCAGTGAGTTCTGGGACAGGCAAGATACGCAGTATTTT. Translated, it gives CASSEFWDRQDTQYF.

This chain uses TRBV30 with TRBJ2-3, with 7 bases lining up with TRBD1. V shed 1 base and J 2 bases; nucleotides not matched to a gene: 6. The CDR3 contains 15 residues. Germline V lookup: CDR1 GTSNPN, CDR2 SVGIG (reference sequence). The CDR3 protein is CAWSAQGLHTDTQYF. DNA for the CDR3: TGTGCCTGGAGTGCACAGGGGTTACACACAGATACGCAGTATTTT.

This clone occurred a few times. This chain's CDR3 is CASSRLAGTRGANYGYTF. The CDR3, as DNA: TGCGCCAGCAGCCGCCTCGCCGGGACACGGGGGGCCAACTATGGCTACACCTTC. The chain uses TRBV4-1 and TRBJ1-2; weak D call: TRBD1 (6 bases). V lost 4 bases to trimming and J lost 2 bases, with 23 bases between them. The CDR3 has 18 amino acids. Per the germline V gene, CDR1 is MGHRA and CDR2 is YSYEKL.

The chain combines TRBV6-5 with TRBJ1-6; D is unclear. Germline CDR1 reads MNHEY; CDR2 reads SVGAGI. The CDR3 is 14 amino acids. V was trimmed by 5 bases and J by 6 bases, leaving 11 bases between them. CDR3 in amino acids: CASSIAGINSPLHF. CDR3 DNA: TGTGCCAGCAGTATAGCGGGAATTAATTCACCCCTCCACTTT.

The chain carries TRBV25-1 and TRBJ2-5; maybe TRBD2 (6 bases). The CDR3 extends over 15 amino acids. Germline V lookup: CDR1 MGHDK, CDR2 SYGVNS. V was cut by 3 bases and J by 2 bases, with 13 bases left in between. The CDR3 spells CASSETGLFQETQYF. CDR3 DNA sequence: TGTGCCAGCAGTGAGACGGGACTTTTTCAAGAGACCCAGTACTTC.

This rearrangement joins TRBV11-2 to TRBJ1-1; no firm D call. V gave up 3 bases and J gave up 4 bases, with 12 bases separating them. This CDR3 has 14 amino acids. From germline, CDR1 is SGHAT and CDR2 FQNNGV. The CDR3 reads CASSFWEHLTEAFF. CDR3 in DNA: TGTGCCAGCAGCTTTTGGGAGCACCTCACTGAAGCTTTCTTT.

This clone occurred a few times. The gene calls are TRBV10-3 and TRBJ2-7; TRBD1 matches at 9 bases. This CDR3 has 14 residues. With 5 bases clipped from V and 3 bases from J, the junction kept 5 bases outside the gene matches. Germline CDR1 reads ENHRY; CDR2 reads SYGVKD. The CDR3 reads CAISPQGAFYEQYF. CDR3 coding DNA: TGTGCCATCAGTCCACAGGGGGCCTTCTACGAGCAGTACTTC.